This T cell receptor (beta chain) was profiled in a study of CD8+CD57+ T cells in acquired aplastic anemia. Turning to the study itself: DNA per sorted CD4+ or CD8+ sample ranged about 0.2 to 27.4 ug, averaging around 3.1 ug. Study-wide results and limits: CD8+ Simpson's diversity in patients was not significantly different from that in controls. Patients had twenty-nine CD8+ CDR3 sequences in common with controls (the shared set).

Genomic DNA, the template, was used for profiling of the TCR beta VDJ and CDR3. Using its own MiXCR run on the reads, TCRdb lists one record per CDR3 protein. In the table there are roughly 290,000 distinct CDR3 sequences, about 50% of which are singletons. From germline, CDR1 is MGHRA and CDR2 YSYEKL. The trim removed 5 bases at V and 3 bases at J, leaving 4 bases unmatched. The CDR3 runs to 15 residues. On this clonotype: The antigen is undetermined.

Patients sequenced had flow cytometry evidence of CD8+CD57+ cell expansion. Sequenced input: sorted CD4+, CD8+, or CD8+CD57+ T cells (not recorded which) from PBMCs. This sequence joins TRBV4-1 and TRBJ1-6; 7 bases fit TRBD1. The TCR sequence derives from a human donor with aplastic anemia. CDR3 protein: CASSSTGDYNSPLHF. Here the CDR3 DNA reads TGCGCCAGCAGCTCAACAGGGGACTATAATTCACCCCTCCACTTT.